Here is one T cell receptor beta chain with its context. The data originate from a study of blood T cell repertoires in COVID-19. Germline assignment: CDR1 GTSNPN and CDR2 SVGIG (reference sequence). Germline trimming cut 2 bases from V and 5 bases from J; bases unmatched to any gene: 8. The CDR3 extends over 14 amino acids. The method was immunoSEQ multiplex PCR; TCRdb's version includes in-frame clones alone and lacks a portion of them. The sample includes 280,000 or so clones, 89% of them seen just once. The sequence came from a woman aged 55 to 70 with acute or convalescent COVID-19. The chain employs TRBV30 and TRBJ2-7, with 8 bases identical to TRBD1. The sequenced sample consisted of peripheral blood. The CDR3 reads CAWSRGTGMNEQYF. CDR3 DNA: TGTGCCTGGAGTAGGGGGACAGGTATGAACGAGCAGTACTTC.